The 4 T cell receptor beta chains listed next were all sequenced from one sample in a study of regulatory T cells in long-lasting Graves disease. Regarding time point: newly diagnosed GD, antithyroid drugs for less than 3 months. Making the TCR library involved RNA that had been extracted from PBMCs. The authors built TCR beta libraries using iRepertoire HTBI primers and Arm-PCR of CDR3 regions. TCRdb used MiXCR to reprocess the multiplex PCR reads, holding one entry per CDR3 protein. The table records some 400,000 distinct CDR3 sequences, under 15% of them present only once. In addition, the sample was reused for a study of T cells in Graves' hyperthyroidism and ophthalmopathy.

This sample comprised peripheral blood mononuclear cells (PBMCs), obtained at new diagnosis, from a patient treated with antithyroid drugs. These receptors were collected from a young woman with Graves disease.

This chain links TRBV6-1 with TRBJ1-4; D gene ambiguous. The V end lost 5 bases, the J end lost 8 bases, and 9 bases lay between the germline ends. CDR3 length: 12 amino acids. CDR1 is MNHNS, CDR2 SASEGT, per germline. Here the CDR3 reads CASSTRPEKLFF. CDR3 nucleotides: TGTGCCAGCAGTACGCGACCCGAAAAACTGTTTTTT.

The sample holds many counts of this clonotype. The chain combines TRBV12-3 or TRBV12-4 with TRBJ2-7; 8 bases line up with TRBD2. The trim removed 4 bases at V and 5 bases at J, leaving 7 bases unmatched. This CDR3 region has 14 residues. DNA of the CDR3: TGTGCCAGCAGTTGGACTAGCCTGGGGAACGAGCAGTACTTC. Amino acid sequence: CASSWTSLGNEQYF.

This clonotype was counted many times. The rearrangement uses TRBV10-1 and TRBJ2-3; the D is unclear. The V and J ends lost 4 bases and 1 base respectively, with 9 bases between them. This CDR3 has 14 residues. Looked up from germline, CDR1 is WNHNN and CDR2 is SYGVQD (reference sequence). The CDR3: CASSGWKGTDTQYF. For the CDR3, the DNA is TGCGCCAGCAGTGGGTGGAAAGGCACAGATACGCAGTATTTT.

The rearrangement joins TRBV19 to TRBJ2-1; tentatively, D is TRBD2 (7 bases). Trimming removed 8 bases at V and 1 base at J, with 12 bases between. The CDR3 consists of 14 residues. Germline-derived CDR1 and CDR2 are LNHDA and SQIVND (reference sequence). Written as DNA, the CDR3 is TGTGCCAGTGCGGAGGGGGGGTCCTACAATGAGCAGTTCTTC. Translating it yields CASAEGGSYNEQFF.